These T cell receptor beta chains were read from a single sample in a study of T cell responses to AZD1222 COVID-19 vaccine. Here immunoSEQ multiplex PCR was the method, and the copy in TCRdb shows in-frame clones only, minus some. The sample has 160,000 or so clones, 85% to 95% seen once; the top ten hold just over 5%. Sequences were derived from peripheral blood, sampled 28 days after the second AZD1222 dose. The receptors were gathered from an adult who received the AZD1222 COVID-19 vaccine. Each CDR3 is given with its conserved first and last residue. D genes are given only for firm matches. Rows may omit the clone size; those that give it use once, few, many or a size class.

d_call j_call v_call clone_size cdr3_nt cdr3_aa
NA TRBJ2-1 TRBV6-6 NA TGTGCCAGCAGTCTCGGACAGATCGATGAGCAGTTCTTC CASSLGQIDEQFF
TRBD1 TRBJ1-6 TRBV7-8 NA TGTGCCAGCAGCGGACAGGGTAGTTCACCCCTCCACTTT CASSGQGSSPLHF
NA TRBJ2-7 TRBV27 once TGTGCCAGCAGTTTAAGGGGCGCGGGGCGACCCTACGAGCAGTACTTC CASSLRGAGRPYEQYF
NA TRBJ1-6 TRBV19 NA TGTGCCAGTAGCGCTCCCTCAGGGAATTCACCCCTCCACTTT CASSAPSGNSPLHF
NA TRBJ2-7 TRBV25-1 NA TGTGCCAGCAGTGAATCAGGGCGCGAGCAGTACTTC CASSESGREQYF
NA TRBJ1-1 TRBV5-1 NA TGCGCCAGCAGCCCCTTCCGGGGAGGGTCTGAAGCTTTCTTT CASSPFRGGSEAFF
NA TRBJ2-5 TRBV4-1 once TGCGCCAGCAGCCAAGCGTCCCAACAAGAGACCCAGTACTTC CASSQASQQETQYF
TRBD1 TRBJ2-2 TRBV2 once TGTGCCAGCAGTAGCGGGACAGGGAGCACCGGGGAGCTGTTTTTT CASSSGTGSTGELFF
NA TRBJ1-2 TRBV7-2 once TGTGCCAGCAGTCGCCGGGACACCTCCCTTTTCTATGGCTACACCTTC CASSRRDTSLFYGYTF
NA TRBJ1-4 TRBV5-4 NA TGTGCCAGCAGCTCCGAGCCCGAAGATAATGAAAAACTGTTTTTT CASSSEPEDNEKLFF
NA TRBJ2-2 TRBV23-1 NA TGCGCCAGCAGTCATTCTACTAGGAGGGAGAACACCGGGGAGCTGTTTTTT CASSHSTRRENTGELFF
NA TRBJ1-6 TRBV28 NA TGTGCCAGCAGTTTATCAGTCTATAATTCACCCCTCCACTTT CASSLSVYNSPLHF
TRBD2 TRBJ2-5 TRBV7-2 NA TGTGCCAGCAGCTTAGGAGGTAGCGGGATCCAAGAGACCCAGTACTTC CASSLGGSGIQETQYF
NA TRBJ2-1 TRBV24-1 NA TGTGCCACCAGTGATTGGCGGGACAGCCTAGGGAATGAGCAGTTCTTC CATSDWRDSLGNEQFF
TRBD1 TRBJ2-1 TRBV6-1 NA TGTGCCAGCAGTGAAATCGGCAGGGGGCCATCCGGGTTCTTC CASSEIGRGPSGFF
NA TRBJ2-3 TRBV30 NA TGTGCCTGGGGTGGGTGGCGATCCACAGATACGCAGTATTTT CAWGGWRSTDTQYF
NA TRBJ1-5 TRBV2 NA TGTGCCAGCACCGACTGGGACAACAATCAGCCCCAGCATTTT CASTDWDNNQPQHF
NA TRBJ2-7 TRBV4-2 once TGTGCCAGCAGCCACTCGGGGTGGCAGTCCTACGAGCAGTACTTC CASSHSGWQSYEQYF
NA TRBJ2-4 TRBV21-1 once TGTGCCAGCAGCAAACGGTTAGAGGAACAAGCCAAAAACATTCAGTACTTC CASSKRLEEQAKNIQYF
NA TRBJ2-3 TRBV30 NA TGTGCCTGGAGTCCGGACTACGGACTGAATACGCAGTATTTT CAWSPDYGLNTQYF
NA TRBJ2-3 TRBV10-3 NA TGTGCCATCAGTGAGGTCACAGATACGCAGTATTTT CAISEVTDTQYF
TRBD1 TRBJ1-2 TRBV7-8 NA TGTGCCAGCAGCCTTCAGGGGGCTGGGGGGGTAAACTATGGCTACACCTTC CASSLQGAGGVNYGYTF
NA TRBJ1-2 TRBV2 NA TGTGCCAGCAGTGAAGACGGTGCGGGGAACTATGGCTACACCTTC CASSEDGAGNYGYTF
TRBD2 TRBJ2-2 TRBV2 NA TGTGCCAGCGTGGGACTAGCGGGCACCGGGGAGCTGTTTTTT CASVGLAGTGELFF
NA TRBJ1-1 TRBV19 NA TGTGCCCTACGCGGGACGGCTAACACTGAAGCTTTCTTT CALRGTANTEAFF
TRBD2 TRBJ2-5 TRBV6-6 NA TGTGCCAGCAGAACTAGCGGGAGAGAGGAGACCCAGTACTTC CASRTSGREETQYF